These 29 T cell receptor beta chains share one sample of origin, sequenced in a study of neoadjuvant anti-PD-1 for oral cavity cancer (dated by TCRdb to the early 2020s). The meaning of the sample's time point label: before neoadjuvant nivolumab. Library creation used the immunoSEQ multiplex PCR assay. Not all clones reach the TCRdb copy of this immuneACCESS table, which keeps in-frame sequences only. Checked studies attribute under half of the gap to unresolved V genes and leave the rest unexplained. The table for this sample lists around 12,000 clones; around 60% of them were counted only once. Jointly, the top ten make up around 2% of the sample. The sample consisted of PBMCs, taken before nivolumab (anti-PD-1) treatment. Receptors originate from a person between 35 and 79 years old with oral cavity squamous cell carcinoma.

V gene TRBV15 combines with J gene TRBJ2-1; D uncertain. The CDR3 has 15 residues. V lost 3 bases, J lost 0 bases, and 9 bases lay in between. In germline, CDR1 is LNHNV, CDR2 YYDKDF (reference sequence). CDR3 bases: TGTGCCACCAGCAGCGCAGGAAGCTCCTACAATGAGCAGTTCTTC. Translating gives CATSSAGSSYNEQFF.

CDR3 bases: TGTGCCAGCAGTCTAGGACCCCGCCTCGGCAACGAGCAGTACTTC. Encoded protein: CASSLGPRLGNEQYF. J is TRBJ2-7 and V is TRBV6-5; no definite D call. Per the germline V gene, CDR1 is MNHEY and CDR2 is SVGAGI. V was cut by 5 bases and J by 5 bases, with 19 bases left in between. This CDR3 has 15 residues.

This chain joins TRBV4-2 and TRBJ2-5; 10 bases agree with TRBD2. CDR1 and CDR2 (germline): LGHNA, YNFKEQ. This CDR3 region has 15 residues. The V gene end was trimmed by 6 bases and the J gene end by 1 base; junction bases not matched to a gene: 5. CDR3 region: CASRPLAGGQETQYF. The CDR3 DNA sequence: TGTGCCAGCAGGCCATTAGCGGGGGGCCAAGAGACCCAGTACTTC.

This clone was observed a single time. This chain joins TRBV5-1 and TRBJ2-5; 8 bases align to TRBD2. The germline V gene encodes CDR1 SGHRS and CDR2 YFSETQ. This CDR3 contains 16 residues. V lost 0 bases and J lost 2; bases outside the gene matches: 6. The CDR3 region is CASSLGVSGGQETQYF. CDR3 DNA: TGCGCCAGCAGCTTGGGAGTCAGCGGGGGACAAGAGACCCAGTACTTC.

As regards this clone: A read error may produce the germline difference seen at one junction end. V and J are TRBV28 and TRBJ2-1; D may be TRBD2 (6 bases). The CDR3 spans 15 residues. From germline, CDR1 is MDHEN and CDR2 SYDVKM. CDR3 loop: CASSFRLGTYSEQFF. CDR3 coding DNA: TGTGCCAGCAGTTTCAGACTAGGTACATACAGTGAGCAGTTCTTC. Variable domain in full (rest from reference TRBV28 and TRBJ2-1): DVKVTQSSRYLVKRTGEKVFLECVQDMDHENMFWYRQDPGLGLRLIYFSYDVKMKEKGDIPEGYSVSREKKERFSLILESASTNQTSMYLCASSFRLGTYSEQFFGPGTRLTVL.

The rearrangement links TRBV10-3 to TRBJ2-7; 9 bases are shared with TRBD1. Germline-derived CDR1 and CDR2 are ENHRY and SYGVKD. After removal of 0 bases from V and 5 bases from J, the junction contained 11 bases not matched to a gene. CDR3 size: 17 residues. For the CDR3, the DNA is TGTGCCATCAGTGAGTCGCACCCGACAGGGGGAAGGGACGAGCAGTACTTC. It codes for CAISESHPTGGRDEQYF.

This clone was observed a few times. This chain joins TRBV7-9 and TRBJ2-1; D not resolved. The germline V and J ends were trimmed by 1 base and 0 bases, with 10 bases remaining between them. Germline V lookup: CDR1 SEHNR, CDR2 FQNEAQ (reference sequence). CDR3 length equals 16 residues. CDR3 sequence (DNA): TGTGCCAGCAGCTTAGGGATAGGAAGCTCCTACAATGAGCAGTTCTTC. It yields the protein CASSLGIGSSYNEQFF.

The chain carries TRBV11-2 and TRBJ2-2, with 8 bases identical to TRBD2. CDR1 SGHAT and CDR2 FQNNGV come from the germline V gene. V lost 4 bases, J lost 6 bases, and 4 bases stayed unmatched. This CDR3 spans 14 amino acids. The CDR3 coding sequence is TGTGCCAGCAGCTCCGGGACTAGGGCCGGGGAGCTGTTTTTT. Amino acids: CASSSGTRAGELFF.

V is TRBV6-1 and J is TRBJ2-4; D ambiguous. In germline, CDR1 is MNHNS, CDR2 SASEGT. CDR3 length equals 13 residues. Trimming took 1 base from V and 5 from J, leaving 6 bases between them. CDR3 sequence reads: CASSEVLQNIQYF. The CDR3 DNA follows: TGTGCCAGCAGTGAAGTTCTCCAAAACATTCAGTACTTC.

The chain carries TRBV5-6 and TRBJ1-1; D gene ambiguous. CDR1 SGHDT and CDR2 YYEEEE come from the germline V gene. V was clipped by 3 bases and J by 2 bases, with 14 bases between them. The CDR3 loop spans 15 amino acids. CDR3 nucleotides: TGTGCCAGCAGCTCCCAACCTGGGAGTAACACTGAAGCTTTCTTT. Protein sequence: CASSSQPGSNTEAFF.

The V and J genes are TRBV11-2 and TRBJ1-3; D is unresolved. Trimming removed 1 base at V and 4 bases at J, with 17 bases between. The CDR3 length is 17 residues. CDR1 and CDR2 from the germline V gene are SGHAT and FQNNGV. CDR3 sequence: CASSLASTGIFGNTIYF. In DNA form, the CDR3 reads TGTGCCAGCAGCTTAGCCTCCACGGGAATTTTCGGAAACACCATATATTTT.

The V call is TRBV7-8, the J call TRBJ1-3; D uncertain. V lost 3 bases and J 3 bases, leaving 6 bases between the germline ends. Per germline, CDR1 SGHVS and CDR2 FQNEAQ. The CDR3 has 13 residues. The CDR3 coding sequence is TGTGCCAGCAGCTTGGGATATGGAAACACCATATATTTT. This codes for CASSLGYGNTIYF.

In the case of this clone: The junction and the germline gene differ at one end; a read error may be behind it. The chain employs TRBV7-3 and TRBJ2-7, with D uncertain. Germline CDR1 is SGHTA and CDR2 is FQGTGA. This CDR3 comprises 14 residues. The CDR3 coding sequence is TGTGCCAGCAGCTTAAGCCGTGGGGAAAGGGTCCCCGTTTTC. Amino acid sequence: CASSLSRGERVPVF. The whole variable domain, filled in from reference TRBV7-3 and TRBJ2-7, reads GAGVSQTPSNKVTEKGKYVELRCDPISGHTALYWYRQSLGQGPEFLIYFQGTGAADDSGLPNDRFFAVRPEGSVSTLKIQRTERGDSAVYLCASSLSRGERVPVFGPGTRLTVT.

The sample holds a few counts of this clone. The chain's CDR3 is CASSRAGQQYEQYF. Here the CDR3 DNA reads TGCGCCAGCAGCCGTGCGGGACAGCAATACGAGCAGTACTTC. This chain uses TRBV5-1 with TRBJ2-7, with D perhaps matching TRBD1 (7 bases). The CDR3 is made up of 14 amino acids. Looked up from germline, CDR1 is SGHRS and CDR2 is YFSETQ. Trimming took 4 bases from V and 4 from J, leaving 15 bases between them.

J is TRBJ2-5 and V is TRBV6-5; 7 bases fit TRBD2. Per germline, CDR1 MNHEY and CDR2 SVGAGI. The CDR3 consists of 15 residues. The J segment lost 4 bases and the V segment lost 0 bases, leaving 5 bases of the junction unmatched. CDR3: CASSYSKWGGETQYF. CDR3 DNA: TGTGCCAGCAGTTACTCGAAATGGGGGGGAGAGACCCAGTACTTC.

This sequence joins TRBV5-1 and TRBJ2-2, with 13 bases fitting TRBD2. Unmatched junction bases numbered 6, after V lost 4 bases and J lost 6 bases. CDR3 length: 16 residues. CDR1 is SGHRS and CDR2 is YFSETQ in the germline V gene. The CDR3 DNA sequence: TGCGCCAGCAGCCCAACTAGCGGGGGGGCCTCCGGGGAGCTGTTTTTT. Translating it yields CASSPTSGGASGELFF.

The chain employs TRBV7-2 and TRBJ2-7; D not certain. CDR3 length: 11 amino acids. V lost 6 bases and J lost 2, with 5 bases in between. Per germline, CDR1 SGHTA and CDR2 FQGNSA. CDR3 sequence: CASSLTYEQYF. CDR3 in DNA: TGTGCCAGCAGTTTAACCTACGAGCAGTACTTC.

This rearrangement joins TRBV5-8 to TRBJ1-1; no reliable D call. Germline V gene data show CDR1 as SGHTS and CDR2 as YDEGEE. The CDR3 is 14 residues long. V lost 0 bases and J lost 0, with 6 bases in between. In DNA form, the CDR3 reads TGTGCCAGCAGCTTGGGACATATGAACACTGAAGCTTTCTTT. This translates into CASSLGHMNTEAFF. Complete variable domain (other parts from reference TRBV5-8 and TRBJ1-1): EAGVTQSPTHLIKTRGQQATLRCSPISGHTSVYWYQQALGLGLQFLLWYDEGEERNRGNFPPRFSGRQFPNYSSELNVNALELEDSALYLCASSLGHMNTEAFFGQGTRLTVV.

The rearrangement joins TRBV9 to TRBJ2-2; perhaps TRBD2 as D (6 bases). The CDR3 consists of 16 residues. V was trimmed by 3 bases and J by 3 bases, leaving 15 bases between them. Germline-derived CDR1 and CDR2 are SGDLS and YYNGEE. In nucleotides, the CDR3 is TGTGCCAGCAGCGCGGTTCAGGGACTCCACACCGGGGAGCTGTTTTTT. Translation gives CASSAVQGLHTGELFF.

A few counts support this clone. J is TRBJ2-2 and V is TRBV6-1; D remains unclear. Germline V lookup: CDR1 MNHNS, CDR2 SASEGT. This CDR3 has 19 amino acids. The ends were cut back, 3 bases at V and 0 bases at J, with 20 bases in the middle. CDR3 in DNA: TGTGCCAGCAGTGAGTTCGCTGGCAGCAGATCAGCGAACACCGGGGAGCTGTTTTTT. Translated, it gives CASSEFAGSRSANTGELFF.

The count of this clone is one. This chain links TRBV25-1 with TRBJ2-2; tentative D call: TRBD2 (7 bases). V dropped 5 bases and J dropped 6 bases, with 19 bases sitting between them. This CDR3 spans 16 amino acids. Germline V lookup: CDR1 MGHDK, CDR2 SYGVNS. CDR3 sequence: CASSYGRGGDPGELFF. In DNA, the CDR3 is TGTGCCAGCAGTTACGGAAGGGGGGGGGATCCCGGGGAGCTGTTTTTT.

CDR3 in amino acids: CSVEGRGNYGYTF. As DNA, the CDR3 is TGCAGCGTTGAGGGCAGGGGCAACTATGGCTACACCTTC. This chain links TRBV29-1 with TRBJ1-2, with a possible D match to TRBD1 (6 bases). The CDR3 is made up of 13 amino acids. V lost 3 bases to trimming and J lost 2 bases, with 10 bases between them. The V gene's germline CDR1 is SQVTM and CDR2 ANQGSEA.

This clone was seen a handful of times. The V gene is TRBV5-1, the J gene TRBJ1-5, with D possibly being TRBD1 (6 bases). CDR3 size: 16 residues. CDR1 is SGHRS and CDR2 is YFSETQ in the germline V gene. V was clipped by 0 bases and J by 3 bases, with 13 bases between them. The CDR3 bases are TGCGCCAGCAGCTTGGATGGACAGCATCTCAATCAGCCCCAGCATTTT. Its translation is CASSLDGQHLNQPQHF.

CDR3 protein: CASSLDPSPYNEQFF. Written as DNA, the CDR3 is TGCGCCAGCAGCTTGGACCCCAGCCCCTACAATGAGCAGTTCTTC. The chain employs TRBV5-1 and TRBJ2-1; D unresolved. The CDR3 sequence is 15 residues long. Germline loops: CDR1 SGHRS, CDR2 YFSETQ. Trimming removed 0 bases at V and 2 bases at J, with 9 bases between.

This clone was seen just once. The V gene is TRBV28, the J gene TRBJ1-6, with TRBD1 matching 8 bases. This CDR3 has 15 residues. V gave up 4 bases and J gave up 7 bases; unmatched junction bases: 6. In germline, CDR1 is MDHEN, CDR2 SYDVKM. CDR3 loop: CASSYLTGVNSPLHF. CDR3 DNA sequence: TGTGCCAGCAGTTACCTGACAGGGGTCAATTCACCCCTCCACTTT.

The chain links TRBV7-8 to TRBJ1-4, with D possibly matching TRBD1 (6 bases). Deletions cut 5 bases from V and 8 bases from J, with 18 bases between. The CDR3 covers 15 residues. Germline CDR1 SGHVS, CDR2 FQNEAQ. The CDR3 sequence is CASSPAYDGGEKLFF. In DNA form, the CDR3 reads TGTGCCAGCAGCCCCGCATATGATGGGGGCGAAAAACTGTTTTTT.

The chain links TRBV7-6 to TRBJ2-1, with D unclear. V was pared by 2 bases and J by 6 bases, with 11 bases between. The CDR3 loop spans 14 amino acids. Germline V lookup: CDR1 SGHVS, CDR2 FNYEAQ. CDR3 sequence reads: CASSLNPFGNEQFF. DNA for the CDR3: TGTGCCAGCAGCTTAAATCCCTTTGGCAATGAGCAGTTCTTC.

V and J are TRBV30 and TRBJ2-1; possibly TRBD1 or TRBD2 for D (5 bases each). This CDR3 region has 16 residues. Germline V gene lookup returns CDR1 GTSNPN and CDR2 SVGIG (reference sequence). V was clipped by 3 bases and J by 1 base, with 16 bases between them. The CDR3 here is CAWRATWGRSYNEQFF. CDR3 nucleotides: TGTGCCTGGAGGGCGACATGGGGACGTTCCTACAATGAGCAGTTCTTC. Based on the CDR3 plus reference TRBV30 and TRBJ2-1, the full variable domain is SQTIHQWPATLVQPVGSPLSLECTVEGTSNPNLYWYRQAAGRGLQLLFYSVGIGQISSEVPQNLSASRPQDRQFILSSKKLLLSDSGFYLCAWRATWGRSYNEQFFGPGTRLTVL.

The V gene is TRBV6-6, the J gene TRBJ1-4, with a weak D call TRBD1 (6 bases). V was trimmed by 6 bases and J by 8 bases, leaving 16 bases between them. Germline V gene sequence: CDR1 MNHNY, CDR2 SVGAGI (reference sequence). The CDR3 runs to 14 residues. The CDR3 DNA follows: TGTGCCAGCAGAATACAGGGCGTGAAGGAAAAACTGTTTTTT. Residues: CASRIQGVKEKLFF.